The clone carrying this T cell receptor (beta chain) showed up just a few times. Its antigen is as yet unknown. These data originate in a study of blood T cells in healthy people across ages. The donors, aged about 6 to 95, were healthy Caucasians from Russia. General study points: Diversity estimates from one million T cells were considered underestimates.

Primed by a sample-barcoded 5' primer and a J-beta primer mix, a second PCR proceeded for about 7 to 11 cycles. TCRdb fed the 5' RACE reads into MiXCR, producing one record per CDR3 protein. Of approximately 400,000 distinct CDR3 sequences in the sample, roughly half are singletons; the top ten hold 45% to 65%. The length of the CDR3 is 16 residues. Germline values: CDR1 SGHTA, CDR2 FQGNSA. V lost 3 bases and J 5 bases, leaving 19 bases between the germline ends. The chain has TRBV7-2 and TRBJ2-5; possible D gene TRBD2, 6 bases. The material sequenced was blood. The source of this sequence is a man between 60 and 75 years old in good health. Here the CDR3 reads CASSLGYRTGGETQYF. CDR3 DNA: TGTGCCAGCAGCTTGGGTTACAGGACTGGGGGGGAGACCCAGTACTTC. Complete variable domain (other parts from reference TRBV7-2 and TRBJ2-5): GAGVSQSPSNKVTEKGKDVELRCDPISGHTALYWYRQSLGQGLEFLIYFQGNSAPDKSGLPSDRFSAERTGGSVSTLTIQRTQQEDSAVYLCASSLGYRTGGETQYFGPGTRLLVL.